Listed below are T cell receptor beta chains from one sample, sequenced in a study of vaccination and CD4 T cells after COVID-19. What these receptors recognize is not known. TCRdb re-called the PCR reads through MiXCR, storing one row per CDR3 protein. The sample consists of about 10,000 distinct CDR3 sequences, about 30% of them appearing once. The sequences come from CD4+ T cells from blood, cultured in vitro, collected after SARS-CoV-2 vaccination. The receptor set was obtained from a human donor who had recovered from COVID-19. Each CDR3 is given with its conserved first and last residue. The D gene is left open where the match is weak. Clone size is not always given. Where it is, it says once, few, many or a class for expanded clones.

CDR3 length	V gene	J gene	clone size	D gene	CDR3 protein	CDR3 DNA
15	TRBV6-5	TRBJ2-1	-	TRBD2	CASSYRREDHNEQFF	TGTGCCAGCAGTTACCGGCGGGAGGACCACAATGAGCAGTTCTTC
19	TRBV7-9	TRBJ2-5	-	-	CASSLEGERAGTTQETQYF	TGTGCCAGCAGCTTAGAGGGGGAACGGGCCGGGACTACTCAAGAGACCCAGTACTTC
16	TRBV19	TRBJ1-5	few	TRBD1	CASTHRGAGGNQPQHF	TGTGCCAGTACCCACAGGGGTGCAGGGGGCAATCAGCCCCAGCATTTT
12	TRBV20-1	TRBJ1-1	-	TRBD1	CSASAGGTEAFF	TGCAGTGCTAGCGCAGGGGGCACTGAAGCTTTCTTT
14	TRBV2	TRBJ1-4	-	TRBD1	CASTGRQGREKLFF	TGTGCCAGCACCGGAAGACAGGGGAGGGAAAAACTGTTTTTT
17	TRBV18	TRBJ2-7	few	-	CASSPPNGGGRSYEQYF	TGTGCCAGCTCACCACCGAATGGGGGGGGCCGCTCCTACGAGCAGTACTTC
14	TRBV5-6	TRBJ2-7	-	TRBD2	CASSPTSGRYEQYF	TGTGCCAGCAGCCCGACTAGCGGGAGATACGAGCAGTACTTC
13	TRBV27	TRBJ2-1	few	-	CASSLEGNLGQFF	TGTGCCAGCAGTTTAGAGGGCAATTTGGGGCAGTTCTTC
16	TRBV6-1	TRBJ1-2	-	TRBD1	CASSLNALGQESGYTF	TGTGCCAGCAGCCTAAACGCTCTTGGACAGGAGAGTGGCTACACCTTC
14	TRBV20-1	TRBJ1-1	-	TRBD1	CSAREDRGYPEAFF	TGCAGTGCTAGAGAAGACAGGGGGTATCCTGAAGCTTTCTTT
16	TRBV20-1	TRBJ2-3	-	-	CSAREFRAPIPDTQYF	TGCAGTGCTAGGGAATTCCGGGCCCCCATTCCAGATACGCAGTATTTT
13	TRBV7-9	TRBJ2-7	few	-	CASSPRSLGEQYF	TGTGCCAGCAGCCCCCGCTCGCTAGGCGAGCAGTACTTC
13	TRBV6-2/TRBV6-3	TRBJ2-7	-	-	CASRPQRFDEQYF	TGTGCCAGCAGGCCCCAGAGGTTCGACGAGCAGTACTTC
13	TRBV20-1	TRBJ1-6	medium-sized	TRBD1	CSATGQGVSPLHF	TGCAGTGCTACGGGACAGGGTGTATCACCCCTCCACTTT
16	TRBV7-2	TRBJ2-1	-	-	CASSFMPSPPYNEQFF	TGTGCCAGCAGCTTTATGCCGTCCCCCCCCTACAATGAGCAGTTCTTC
15	TRBV7-3	TRBJ2-1	-	-	CASSPTPGRHNEQFF	TGTGCCAGCAGCCCCACGCCGGGCAGGCACAATGAGCAGTTCTTC
14	TRBV20-1	TRBJ2-5	-	-	CSARVEGYGETQYF	TGCAGTGCTAGGGTGGAGGGCTACGGGGAGACCCAGTACTTC
14	TRBV15	TRBJ1-4	-	-	CATSRERANEKLFF	TGTGCCACCAGCAGAGAAAGGGCTAATGAAAAACTGTTTTTT
14	TRBV6-1	TRBJ1-1	few	TRBD1	CASRHSTGDTEAFF	TGTGCCAGCAGACACTCTACAGGGGATACTGAAGCTTTCTTT
18	TRBV7-8	TRBJ2-2	few	TRBD2	CASSLPGLAGGPGGELFF	TGTGCCAGCAGCTTACCAGGACTAGCGGGAGGGCCCGGCGGGGAGCTGTTTTTT
15	TRBV20-1	TRBJ2-3	-	TRBD2	CSAVSGTVSTDTQYF	TGCAGTGCCGTTAGCGGGACCGTTAGCACAGATACGCAGTATTTT
11	TRBV20-1	TRBJ2-3	few	-	CSASFPDTQYF	TGCAGTGCTAGCTTCCCTGATACGCAGTATTTT
13	TRBV7-9	TRBJ1-2	-	-	CASSPGPDYGYTF	TGTGCCAGCAGCCCCGGGCCTGACTATGGCTACACCTTC
15	TRBV6-5	TRBJ1-1	-	TRBD1	CASSYSETGGPEAFF	TGTGCCAGCAGTTACTCGGAGACAGGGGGCCCTGAAGCTTTCTTT
16	TRBV7-6	TRBJ2-3	-	TRBD2	CASSFGTSGRADTQYF	TGTGCCAGCAGCTTTGGGACTAGCGGGAGGGCAGATACGCAGTATTTT
13	TRBV28	TRBJ1-6	-	TRBD1	CASSGTGNSPLHF	TGTGCCAGCAGTGGGACAGGCAATTCACCCCTCCACTTT
14	TRBV20-1	TRBJ1-5	few	-	CSARTWQGNQPQHF	TGCAGTGCCAGGACGTGGCAGGGTAATCAGCCCCAGCATTTT